This TCR beta chain stems from a study of blood T cell repertoires in COVID-19. For the study at large: There were acute and convalescent COVID-19 samples, and they came from the United States, Italy and Spain.

The germline V gene encodes CDR1 SGHDT and CDR2 YYEEEE. V shed 4 bases and J shed 2 bases, with 12 bases lying between them. CDR3 length equals 14 residues. TCRdb keeps only in-frame clones here, not all; method: immunoSEQ multiplex PCR. The top ten hold 13% of the sample, which has roughly 66,000 clones, around 90% seen once. Material: peripheral blood. The TCR sequence derives from a human donor with active COVID-19. The donor label of this sample is uncertain. The rearrangement uses TRBV5-6 and TRBJ2-5, with a tentative D call TRBD1 (7 bases). CDR3: CASSGGTVQETQYF. Written as DNA, the CDR3 is TGTGCCAGCAGCGGGGGGACAGTTCAAGAGACCCAGTACTTC.